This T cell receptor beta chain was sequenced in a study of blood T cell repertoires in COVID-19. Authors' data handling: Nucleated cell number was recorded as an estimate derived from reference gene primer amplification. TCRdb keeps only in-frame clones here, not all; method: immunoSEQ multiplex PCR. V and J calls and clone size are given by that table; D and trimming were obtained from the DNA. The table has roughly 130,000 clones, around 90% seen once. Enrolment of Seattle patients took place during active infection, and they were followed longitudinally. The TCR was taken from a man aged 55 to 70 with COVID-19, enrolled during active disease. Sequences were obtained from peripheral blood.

The CDR3 bases are TGTGCCAGCAGCGCACAGGGACGGAACACTGAAGCTTTCTTT. Translating gives CASSAQGRNTEAFF. The rearrangement joins TRBV2 to TRBJ1-1, with a possible D match to TRBD1 (6 bases). The CDR3 sequence is 14 residues long. Germline V gene sequence: CDR1 SNHLY, CDR2 FYNNEI. The V end lost 6 bases, the J end lost 1 base, and 12 bases lay between the germline ends.